This section outlines one T cell receptor (beta chain) sequence together with its context. This specimen belongs to a study of blood T cell repertoires in COVID-19. The germline V gene encodes CDR1 SGHTS and CDR2 YDEGEE. The germline V and J ends were trimmed by 4 bases and 2 bases, with 15 bases remaining between them. The CDR3 has 16 residues. Clones were read by immunoSEQ multiplex PCR, and TCRdb kept only the in-frame ones, dropping some. The sample holds roughly 200,000 clones, 85% to 90% seen once. The sequenced material came from peripheral blood. The receptor was derived from a woman aged 55 to 70 with acute or convalescent COVID-19. The V and J genes are TRBV5-8 and TRBJ2-2, with no clear D. CDR3 protein: CASSPPSPPNTGELFF. CDR3 in DNA: TGTGCCAGCAGCCCCCCTAGTCCCCCAAACACCGGGGAGCTGTTTTTT. Filled out from reference TRBV5-8 and TRBJ2-2, the complete variable domain reads EAGVTQSPTHLIKTRGQQATLRCSPISGHTSVYWYQQALGLGLQFLLWYDEGEERNRGNFPPRFSGRQFPNYSSELNVNALELEDSALYLCASSPPSPPNTGELFFGEGSRLTVL.